The rows below give T cell receptor beta chains drawn from one sample of a study of blood T cell repertoires in COVID-19. Some clones are missing from TCRdb's copy, which holds only in-frame ones; the method was immunoSEQ multiplex PCR. The sample records 400,000 to 450,000 clones, around 89% being singletons. The sample consisted of peripheral blood. These receptors all come from a woman aged 45-65 years with COVID-19, enrolled during active disease. The CDR3 runs from the conserved cysteine through the conserved F or W.

TRBV29-1 11 CSVEPSTEAFF
TRBV28 15 CASSTAGGARETQYF
TRBV21-1 16 CASSPGGGRVNTEAFF
TRBV7-2 16 CASSFRRAGGVDTQYF
TRBV10-3 13 CAISTGLNTEAFF
TRBV28 12 CASSLGAAEAFF
TRBV14 15 CASSQGSLDNYEQYF
TRBV5-4 15 CASNPGGAYIDEQYF
TRBV5-6 13 CASSLYRETEAFF
TRBV2 14 CASSRDRSRKDAFF
TRBV30 14 CAWSVRGGTDTQYF
TRBV6-5 15 CASSNEMDRASPLHF
TRBV28 12 CASSLQREKLFF
TRBV28 12 CASSLGRQGQYF
TRBV6-5 13 CASNYRDNSPLHF
TRBV30 15 CASSPWGVSNYGYTF
TRBV11-2 13 CASATRGAGEQFF
TRBV19 16 CASQSGVISYNSPLHF
TRBV29-1 15 CSVEPRDRGLGEQFF
TRBV7-2 13 CASSFGEGGELFF
TRBV6-5 12 CASSDSLNEQFF
TRBV2 16 CASRPYRDTLNTEAFF
TRBV3-1/TRBV3-2 15 CASSPALTGEGGYTF
TRBV14 14 CASSPTTGSHGYTF